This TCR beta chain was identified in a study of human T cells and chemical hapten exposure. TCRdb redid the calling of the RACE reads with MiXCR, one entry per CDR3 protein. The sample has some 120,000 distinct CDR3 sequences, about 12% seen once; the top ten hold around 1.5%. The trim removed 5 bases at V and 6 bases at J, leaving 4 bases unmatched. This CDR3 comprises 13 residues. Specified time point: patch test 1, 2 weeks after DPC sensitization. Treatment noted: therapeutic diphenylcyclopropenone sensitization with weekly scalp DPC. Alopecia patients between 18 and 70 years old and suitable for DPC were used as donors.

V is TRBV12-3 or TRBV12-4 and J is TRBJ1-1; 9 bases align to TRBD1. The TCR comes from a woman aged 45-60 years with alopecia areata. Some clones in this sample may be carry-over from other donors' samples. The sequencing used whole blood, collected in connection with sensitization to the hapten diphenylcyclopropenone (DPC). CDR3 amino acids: CASSEQGASEAFF. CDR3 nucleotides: TGTGCCAGCAGTGAACAGGGGGCGTCTGAAGCTTTCTTT.